This passage covers 25 T cell receptor beta chains from one sample sequenced in a study of Ad26.COV2.S vaccination and SARS-CoV-2 variants. The treatment: some 20 received Ad26.COV2.S at low or high dose, single or two shots; about 5 received placebo; per-sample allocation not given. Sampling happened 63 days after the first vaccine or placebo injection. Using immunoSEQ multiplex PCR, the repertoire was profiled, and TCRdb retains in-frame clones only, with some absent. The sample contains more than 300,000 clones, just over 85% of which appear only once. The material sequenced was peripheral blood, taken in a trial of Ad26.COV2.S vaccine versus placebo. These receptors originate from a person between 18 and 65 years old who received the Ad26.COV2.S COVID-19 vaccine or a placebo.

This clone occurred a few times. The V and J genes are TRBV7-3 and TRBJ2-3; 8 bases are a match to TRBD1. J was trimmed by 4 bases and V by 5 bases; bases with no gene match: 2. The CDR3 loop spans 13 amino acids. CDR1 is SGHTA, CDR2 FQGTGA, per germline. The CDR3 DNA sequence: TGTGCCAGCAGCCCAGGGGGCCCAGATACGCAGTATTTT. It is translated as CASSPGGPDTQYF.

The CDR3, as DNA: TGTGCCAGCAAGGCCGCCAGGGGGCCCGGGATCGCCGGGGAGCTGTTTTTT. As protein: CASKAARGPGIAGELFF. The chain recombines TRBV27 with TRBJ2-2; 8 bases fit TRBD1. The V segment lost 7 bases and the J segment 6 bases; nucleotides outside the gene matches: 16. CDR3 length: 17 amino acids. Germline V CDR1 and CDR2: MNHEY, SMNVEV (reference sequence).

This chain links TRBV7-2 with TRBJ1-1; unclear D gene. V gave up 3 bases and J gave up 10 bases, with 12 bases separating them. Germline lookup yields CDR1 SGHTA and CDR2 FQGNSA. The CDR3 totals 12 residues. The CDR3 spells CASSFGPLGAFF. DNA for the CDR3: TGTGCCAGCAGCTTTGGCCCTCTAGGAGCTTTCTTT.

The chain has TRBV7-2 and TRBJ1-6; D is unclear. Trimming left V 1 base short and J 3 bases short, with 7 bases between. From germline, CDR1 is SGHTA and CDR2 FQGNSA. The length of the CDR3 is 15 residues. For the CDR3, the DNA is TGTGCCAGCAGCTTAGGCGGGGACTATAATTCACCCCTCCACTTT. It is translated as CASSLGGDYNSPLHF.

The V call is TRBV7-9, the J call TRBJ2-3; maybe TRBD1 (6 bases). Germline V lookup: CDR1 SEHNR, CDR2 FQNEAQ (reference sequence). Between the trimmed V and J ends, which lost 0 bases and 6 bases, there was a span of 25 bases. There are 19 residues in the CDR3. The CDR3 loop is CASSLASGVGAGAVDTQYF. CDR3 DNA sequence: TGTGCCAGCAGCTTAGCTTCCGGGGTCGGGGCAGGGGCGGTGGATACGCAGTATTTT.

The genes are TRBV10-3 and TRBJ2-2; 7 bases are shared with TRBD2. This CDR3 contains 14 residues. With V trimmed by 10 bases and J by 3 bases, 8 bases remained unmatched. Germline assignment: CDR1 ENHRY and CDR2 SYGVKD. The CDR3 reads CATMRGMDTGELFF. CDR3 DNA sequence: TGTGCCACAATGCGGGGGATGGACACCGGGGAGCTGTTTTTT.

This chain uses TRBV5-5 with TRBJ1-3; no clear D. Trimming pared 2 bases from V and 0 bases from J, leaving 9 bases between. The CDR3 is 15 amino acids. The germline gives CDR1 SGHKS, CDR2 YYEKEE (reference sequence). In nucleotides, the CDR3 is TGTGCCAGCAGCTTAGGGAGAACCTCTGGAAACACCATATATTTT. Protein: CASSLGRTSGNTIYF.

The chain links TRBV25-1 to TRBJ2-2; D is possibly TRBD2 (5 bases). V gave up 5 bases and J gave up 0 bases, with 10 bases separating them. Germline CDR1 and CDR2: MGHDK and SYGVNS. The CDR3 runs to 15 residues. Here the CDR3 DNA reads TGTGCCAGCAGTTCTAGAGGGCCGAACACCGGGGAGCTGTTTTTT. Protein sequence: CASSSRGPNTGELFF.

The chain employs TRBV18 and TRBJ1-6; perhaps TRBD1 as D (6 bases). CDR1 is KGHSH and CDR2 is LQKENI in the germline V gene. Trimming removed 6 bases from V and 13 bases from J, with 19 bases in between. The CDR3 runs to 14 residues. This chain's CDR3 is CASSPQGQGAPLHF. The CDR3 DNA sequence: TGTGCCAGCTCCCCTCAGGGACAAGGGGCGCCCCTCCACTTT. The whole variable domain, filled in from reference TRBV18 and TRBJ1-6, reads NAGVMQNPRHLVRRRGQEARLRCSPMKGHSHVYWYRQLPEEGLKFMVYLQKENIIDESGMPKERFSAEFPKEGPSILRIQQVVRGDSAAYFCASSPQGQGAPLHFGNGTRLTVT.

This clone was seen only once. The chain links TRBV4-1 to TRBJ1-2; D uncertain. V lost 1 base and J lost 5, with 8 bases in between. CDR1 is MGHRA and CDR2 is YSYEKL in the germline V gene. The CDR3 consists of 13 residues. CDR3 nucleotide sequence: TGCGCCAGCAGCCAAGCGGCGAGTTATGGCTACACCTTC. Translation gives CASSQAASYGYTF.

The gene calls are TRBV6-2 or TRBV6-3 and TRBJ2-2, with D tentatively TRBD2 (6 bases). The CDR3 has 15 amino acids. The V and J ends lost 5 bases and 2 bases respectively, with 12 bases between them. CDR1 and CDR2 (germline): MNHEY, SVGEGT. CDR3 nucleotides: TGTGCCAGCAGTACCGGACTATTCAACACCGGGGAGCTGTTTTTT. Translated, it gives CASSTGLFNTGELFF.

This clone was seen just once. The rearrangement joins TRBV5-1 to TRBJ1-4, with 8 nucleotides matching TRBD1. The V gene end was trimmed by 4 bases and the J gene end by 7 bases; junction bases not matched to a gene: 9. Germline-derived CDR1 and CDR2 are SGHRS and YFSETQ. This CDR3 contains 15 residues. Here the CDR3 reads CASSRNDRGSEKLFF. The DNA for the CDR3 is TGCGCCAGCAGCAGAAATGACAGGGGAAGTGAAAAACTGTTTTTT.

The chain couples TRBV30 to TRBJ2-5; TRBD1 agrees at 8 bases. The CDR3 sequence is 13 residues long. V was clipped by 4 bases and J by 4 bases; unmatched bases: 5. Germline CDR1 GTSNPN, CDR2 SVGIG (reference sequence). The DNA for the CDR3 is TGTGCCTGGACAGGACAGGGTCGAGAGACCCAGTACTTC. This sequence encodes CAWTGQGRETQYF. Filled out from reference TRBV30 and TRBJ2-5, the complete variable domain reads SQTIHQWPATLVQPVGSPLSLECTVEGTSNPNLYWYRQAAGRGLQLLFYSVGIGQISSEVPQNLSASRPQDRQFILSSKKLLLSDSGFYLCAWTGQGRETQYFGPGTRLLVL.

The chain uses TRBV5-1 and TRBJ2-1; weak D call: TRBD1 (6 bases). Germline V gene lookup returns CDR1 SGHRS and CDR2 YFSETQ. The V end lost 4 bases, the J end lost 4 bases, and 12 bases lay between the germline ends. This CDR3 has 14 residues. The CDR3 loop is CASSTRTVYNEQFF. In nucleotides, the CDR3 is TGCGCCAGCAGCACCCGGACAGTATACAATGAGCAGTTCTTC.

The gene calls are TRBV10-3 and TRBJ1-5; tentative D call: TRBD1 (6 bases). CDR1 is ENHRY, CDR2 SYGVKD, per germline. V shed 4 bases and J shed 6 bases, with 10 bases lying between them. The CDR3 contains 13 residues. The CDR3 sequence is CAISGGDTQPQHF. In DNA form, the CDR3 reads TGTGCCATCAGTGGCGGGGACACTCAGCCCCAGCATTTT.

This clone was counted a few times. The J gene is TRBJ1-2, the V gene TRBV6-5; TRBD1 matches at 8 bases. Per the germline V gene, CDR1 is MNHEY and CDR2 is SVGAGI. The trim removed 0 bases at V and 5 bases at J, leaving 5 bases unmatched. The length of the CDR3 is 15 residues. CDR3 DNA: TGTGCCAGCAGTTACTCGAACAGGGGGGCATATGGCTACACCTTC. Translating gives CASSYSNRGAYGYTF.

J is TRBJ1-1 and V is TRBV3-1 (or the pseudogene TRBV3-2), with D maybe TRBD1 (5 bases). V lost 3 bases to trimming and J lost 5 bases, with 10 bases between them. This CDR3 has 13 amino acids. From germline, CDR1 is LGHDT and CDR2 YNNKEL (reference sequence). CDR3 region: CASSHGGRTEAFF. The CDR3 DNA reads as TGTGCCAGCAGCCACGGGGGGAGGACTGAAGCTTTCTTT.

The gene calls are TRBV3-1 (or the pseudogene TRBV3-2) and TRBJ2-6, with 11 nucleotides matching TRBD1. CDR1 and CDR2 (germline): LGHDT, YNNKEL (reference sequence). Unmatched junction bases numbered 9, after V lost 2 bases and J lost 0 bases. The CDR3 runs 20 residues. The CDR3 reads CASSQPRWGQGVSGANVLTF. CDR3 bases: TGTGCCAGCAGCCAACCAAGGTGGGGACAGGGGGTCTCTGGGGCCAACGTCCTGACTTTC.

This chain uses TRBV10-3 with TRBJ2-5; D not resolved. V gave up 0 bases and J gave up 6 bases, with 14 bases separating them. CDR1 ENHRY and CDR2 SYGVKD come from the germline V gene. The CDR3 spans 15 residues. CDR3 sequence reads: CAISESGQAVKTQYF. CDR3 in DNA: TGTGCCATCAGTGAGTCCGGCCAGGCAGTCAAGACCCAGTACTTC.

V and J are TRBV7-3 and TRBJ2-3; weak D call: TRBD1 (7 bases). V was pared by 2 bases and J by 4 bases, with 10 bases between. Germline V gene data show CDR1 as SGHTA and CDR2 as FQGTGA. This CDR3 is 14 amino acids long. The CDR3 bases are TGTGCCAGCAGCTTAGACAGGGAGGCAGATACGCAGTATTTT. Amino acids: CASSLDREADTQYF.

The V and J genes are TRBV4-3 and TRBJ1-5; D gene uncertain. Germline-derived CDR1 and CDR2 are LGHNA and YSLEER. The CDR3 is 14 residues long. Trimming pared 0 bases from V and 6 bases from J, leaving 9 bases between. The CDR3 nucleotides are TGCGCCAGCAGCCAAGATGAGGGAATTCAGCCCCAGCATTTT. Translation: CASSQDEGIQPQHF.

The V gene is TRBV21-1, the J gene TRBJ1-4; TRBD1 is the table's D call, not checked against the DNA. TRBV21-1 is an annotated pseudogene. The CDR3 covers 14 residues. In DNA form, the CDR3 reads TGTGCCAGCAGCGAAACAGGGACTAATGAAAAACTGTTTTTT. This encodes CASSETGTNEKLFF.

The CDR3 DNA sequence: TGCGCCAGCAGCCCTCCGAGCGGGGGGGCCAATGAGCAGTTCTTC. The encoded protein is CASSPPSGGANEQFF. V gene TRBV5-1 combines with J gene TRBJ2-1; 10 bases match TRBD2. The germline V gene has CDR1 SGHRS and CDR2 YFSETQ. Trimming removed 4 bases from V and 6 bases from J; junction bases left unmatched: 7. CDR3 length equals 15 residues.

The rearrangement joins TRBV18 to TRBJ1-1; D is unresolved. CDR1 is KGHSH, CDR2 LQKENI, per germline. Between the trimmed V and J ends, which lost 3 bases and 1 base, there was a span of 9 bases. The CDR3 contains 14 residues. For the CDR3, the DNA is TGTGCCAGCTCACCTTTTGAGCCGAACACTGAAGCTTTCTTT. It yields the protein CASSPFEPNTEAFF.

The V and J genes are TRBV27 and TRBJ2-7; D is possibly TRBD1 (6 bases). Germline CDR1 reads MNHEY; CDR2 reads SMNVEV (reference sequence). The V and J ends lost 5 bases and 4 bases respectively, with 15 bases between them. This CDR3 region has 14 residues. The CDR3 nucleotides are TGTGCCAGCAGTATGCAGGGGCCGAATTACGAGCAGTACTTC. This translates into CASSMQGPNYEQYF.